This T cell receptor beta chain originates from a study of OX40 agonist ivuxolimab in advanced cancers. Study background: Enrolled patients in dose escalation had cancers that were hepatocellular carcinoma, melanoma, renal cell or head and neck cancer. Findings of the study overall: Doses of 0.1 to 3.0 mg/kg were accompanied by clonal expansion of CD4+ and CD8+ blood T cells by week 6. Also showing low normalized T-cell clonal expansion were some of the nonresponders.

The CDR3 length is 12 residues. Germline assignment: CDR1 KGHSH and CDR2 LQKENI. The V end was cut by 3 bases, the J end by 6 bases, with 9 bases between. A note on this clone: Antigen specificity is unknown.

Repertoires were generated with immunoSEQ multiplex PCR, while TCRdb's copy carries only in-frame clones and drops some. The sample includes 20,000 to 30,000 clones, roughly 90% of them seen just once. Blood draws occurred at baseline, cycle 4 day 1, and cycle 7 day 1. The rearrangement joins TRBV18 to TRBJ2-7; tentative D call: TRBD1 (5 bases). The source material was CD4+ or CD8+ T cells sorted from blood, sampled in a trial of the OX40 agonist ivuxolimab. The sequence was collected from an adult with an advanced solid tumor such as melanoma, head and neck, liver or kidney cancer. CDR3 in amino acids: CASSPAGLEQYF. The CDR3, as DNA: TGTGCCAGCTCACCCGCAGGGCTCGAGCAGTACTTC.